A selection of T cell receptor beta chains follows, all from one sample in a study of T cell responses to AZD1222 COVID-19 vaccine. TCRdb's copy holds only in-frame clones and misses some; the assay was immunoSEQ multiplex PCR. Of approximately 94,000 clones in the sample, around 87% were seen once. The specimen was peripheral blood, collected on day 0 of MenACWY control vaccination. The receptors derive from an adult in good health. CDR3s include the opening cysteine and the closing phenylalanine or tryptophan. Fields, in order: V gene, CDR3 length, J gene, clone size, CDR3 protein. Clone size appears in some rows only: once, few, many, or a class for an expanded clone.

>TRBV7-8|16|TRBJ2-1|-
CASSFPRAPIYNEQFF
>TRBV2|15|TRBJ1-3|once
CASSQDRSSGNTIYF
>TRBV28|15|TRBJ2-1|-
CASSPSRDLNNEQFF
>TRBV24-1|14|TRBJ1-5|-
CATSGGDSNQPQHF
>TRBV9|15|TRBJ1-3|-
CASSARQEQGNTIYF
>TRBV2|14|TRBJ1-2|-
CASKSGTANYGYTF
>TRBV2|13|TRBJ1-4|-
CASRGDTNEKLFF
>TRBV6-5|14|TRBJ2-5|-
CASSYPGAQETQYF
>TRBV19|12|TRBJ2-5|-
CASTNVGETQYF
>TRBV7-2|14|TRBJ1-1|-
CASSLQGRNTEAFF
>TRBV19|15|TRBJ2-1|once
CASSQLASIENEQFF
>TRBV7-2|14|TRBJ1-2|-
CASSPDRTNYGYTF
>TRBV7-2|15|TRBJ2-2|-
CASTPSGVNTGELFF
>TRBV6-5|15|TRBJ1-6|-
CASRVETGLSSPLHF
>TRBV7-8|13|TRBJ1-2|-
CASSLFGGRGYTF
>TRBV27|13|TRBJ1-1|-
CASAGWGSTEAFF
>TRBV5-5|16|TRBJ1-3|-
CASSPAGGLSGNTIYF
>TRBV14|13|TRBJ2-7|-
CASRAAGPHEQYF
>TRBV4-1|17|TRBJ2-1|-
CASSYRTTSGGPNEQFF